This T cell receptor beta chain is from a study of OX40 agonist ivuxolimab in advanced cancers. Study as a whole: Eligibility rules accepted prior anti-PD-1, anti-PD-L1 or anti-CTLA-4 therapy, and roughly 42% had some.

Study-wide points: In general, CD8+ T cells held more expanded clones than CD4+ did, on average. Among expanded peripheral T cells, antigen specificity went undetermined.

The V gene lost 9 bases and the J gene lost 6 bases, with 20 bases spanning the gap. Germline assignment: CDR1 MNHNS and CDR2 SASEGT. The CDR3 is 14 residues long. Clones were sequenced by immunoSEQ multiplex PCR, and TCRdb holds only the in-frame ones, with some missing. The profile shows 90,000 to 120,000 clones, around 90% of them singletons. As regards this clone: Antigen specificity is unknown.

The sequence was collected from an adult with an advanced solid tumor such as melanoma, head and neck, liver or kidney cancer. The sequences come from CD4+ or CD8+ T cells sorted from blood, collected in a trial of the OX40 agonist ivuxolimab. V gene TRBV6-1 combines with J gene TRBJ1-2; tentatively, D is TRBD1 (6 bases). In DNA, the CDR3 is TGTGCCAGTGGGGAACCGGACAGCCTAAATGGCTACACCTTC. Translated, it gives CASGEPDSLNGYTF.